This T cell receptor (beta chain) was identified during a study of graft-versus-host responses after intestinal transplantation. Whole-study findings and limits: Some GvH clones were seen earlier in gut or blood, suggesting intestinal origin.

The CDR3 is made up of 15 amino acids. V dropped 5 bases and J dropped 2 bases, with 14 bases sitting between them. The germline V gene has CDR1 MNHNY and CDR2 SVGAGI (reference sequence). Concerning this clone: The antigen is undetermined.

Clones were sequenced by immunoSEQ multiplex PCR, and TCRdb holds only the in-frame ones, with some missing. The sample has under 95,000 clones; roughly 90% are singletons. The sequencing here drew on unstimulated CD8+ T cells sorted from spleen or lymph node cells, taken before intestinal transplant. This sequence originates from a human donor who received an intestinal transplant. The chain has TRBV6-6 and TRBJ2-3, with D possibly being TRBD2 (5 bases). In DNA, the CDR3 is TGTGCCAGCAGTCCACCCGCGGGCCCCACAGATACGCAGTATTTT. This translates into CASSPPAGPTDTQYF.